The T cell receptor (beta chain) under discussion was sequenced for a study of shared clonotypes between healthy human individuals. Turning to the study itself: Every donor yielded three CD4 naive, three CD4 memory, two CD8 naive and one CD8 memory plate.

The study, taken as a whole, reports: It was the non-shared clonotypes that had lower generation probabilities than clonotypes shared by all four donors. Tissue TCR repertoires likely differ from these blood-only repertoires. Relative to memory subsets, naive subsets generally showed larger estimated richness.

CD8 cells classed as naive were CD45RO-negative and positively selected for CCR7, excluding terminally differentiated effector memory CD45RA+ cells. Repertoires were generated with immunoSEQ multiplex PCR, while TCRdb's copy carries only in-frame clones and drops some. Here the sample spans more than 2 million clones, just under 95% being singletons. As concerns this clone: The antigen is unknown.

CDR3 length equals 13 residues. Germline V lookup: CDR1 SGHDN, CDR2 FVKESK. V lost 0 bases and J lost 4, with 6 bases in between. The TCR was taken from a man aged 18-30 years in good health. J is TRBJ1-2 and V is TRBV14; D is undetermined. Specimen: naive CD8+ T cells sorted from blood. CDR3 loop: CASSQEEAYGYTF. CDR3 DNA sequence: TGTGCCAGCAGCCAAGAAGAGGCCTATGGCTACACCTTC.